This note documents a single T cell receptor (beta chain) sequence. The data originate from a study of blood T cell repertoires in COVID-19. About the study: The analysed material was cDNA or gDNA that came from T cells, B-cell-depleted T cells, or PBMCs.

This CDR3 is 13 amino acids long. CDR1 MDHEN and CDR2 SYDVKM come from the germline V gene. V lost 10 bases, J lost 10 bases, and 13 bases stayed unmatched. Sequenced by immunoSEQ multiplex PCR; TCRdb stores in-frame clones only, minus some. In the table there are roughly 380,000 clones, around 84% of which are singletons. The chain has TRBV28 and TRBJ1-5; 7 bases are a match to TRBD1. The sequencing input was peripheral blood. This clonotype originated in a woman between 18 and 29 years old with acute or convalescent COVID-19. In DNA, the CDR3 is TGTGCCACCCTGGGCGAAGGGGGCCTTCCCCAGCATTTT. It is translated as CATLGEGGLPQHF.